This TCR beta chain appears in the sequencing data of a study of Ad26.COV2.S vaccination and SARS-CoV-2 variants. Treatment noted: some 20 received Ad26.COV2.S at low or high dose, single or two shots; a few received placebo; per-sample allocation not given. Material that was analyzed had been drawn on day 63 after the first vaccine or placebo injection. Ad26 vector vaccine expressed Wuhan-strain SARS-CoV-2 spike. The table came from immunoSEQ multiplex PCR; TCRdb's copy has only in-frame clones and leaves some out. This sample carries around 500,000 clones, 80% to 90% of them seen once, and the ten largest clones take about 1.7%. Germline-derived CDR1 and CDR2 are MDHEN and SYDVKM. With 4 bases removed from V and 2 bases from J, the gap between germline ends came to 15 bases. The CDR3 contains 15 residues.

Specimen: peripheral blood, collected in a trial of Ad26.COV2.S vaccine versus placebo. The clonotype comes from a person between 18 and 65 years old who received the Ad26.COV2.S COVID-19 vaccine or a placebo. This chain connects TRBV28 to TRBJ2-7, with D possibly being TRBD1 or TRBD2 (5 bases each). The CDR3 DNA reads TGTGCCAGCAGTTCCCCCGGGACGGCTCCCTACGAGCAGTACTTC. Amino acid sequence: CASSSPGTAPYEQYF.